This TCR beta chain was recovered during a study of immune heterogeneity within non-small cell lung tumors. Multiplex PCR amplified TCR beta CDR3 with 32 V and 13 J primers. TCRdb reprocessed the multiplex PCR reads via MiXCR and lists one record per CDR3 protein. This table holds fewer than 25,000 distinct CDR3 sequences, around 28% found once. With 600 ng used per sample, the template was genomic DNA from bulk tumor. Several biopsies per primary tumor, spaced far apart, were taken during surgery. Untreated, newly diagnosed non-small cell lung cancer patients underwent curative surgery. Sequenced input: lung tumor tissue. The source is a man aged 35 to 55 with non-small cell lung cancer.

CDR3 sequence: CASSLFQVNTEAFF. In DNA, the CDR3 is TGTGCCAGCAGTTTATTCCAGGTGAACACTGAAGCTTTCTTT. This rearrangement joins TRBV28 to TRBJ1-1; D call uncertain. Trimming removed 1 base from V and 0 bases from J, with 6 bases in between. CDR3 size: 14 residues. Per the germline V gene, CDR1 is MDHEN and CDR2 is SYDVKM.